This entry lists 6 T cell receptor beta chains sequenced from one sample in a study of regulatory T cells in long-lasting Graves disease. Time point reported: persistent/refractory GD, antithyroid drugs over 5 years with positive TRAb. With RNA extracted from PBMCs as input, the TCR library was made. Building the TCR beta libraries relied on iRepertoire HTBI primers, and CDR3 regions underwent Arm-PCR. TCRdb passed the multiplex PCR reads through MiXCR, listing each CDR3 protein once. The sample lists roughly 500,000 distinct CDR3 sequences, 20% to 25% occurring once. The sequencing used peripheral blood mononuclear cells (PBMCs), collected when the disease was refractory, from a patient treated with antithyroid drugs. These receptor sequences come from a female donor with Graves disease.

This clonotype was counted many times. The DNA of the CDR3 is TGTGCCACTCAGCCCTTACAGGGTAATGAAGCTTTCTTT. Translated, it gives CATQPLQGNEAFF. The chain has TRBV12-3 or TRBV12-4 and TRBJ1-1; D perhaps matches TRBD1 (6 bases). The V and J ends lost 10 bases and 7 bases respectively, with 19 bases between them. This CDR3 region has 13 residues.

Note on this clonotype: At one end the junction does not follow the germline gene, possibly because of a read error. The rearrangement links TRBV12-3 or TRBV12-4 to TRBJ2-5; the D is unclear. The CDR3 covers 11 residues. The CDR3 spells CASSRKETQHF. CDR3 sequence (DNA): TGTGCCAGCAGTCGTAAGGAGACCCAGCACTTC.

Ten or more counts support this clonotype. The chain employs TRBV28 and TRBJ1-4; 8 bases line up with TRBD1. J lost 8 bases, V lost 5 bases, and 7 bases had no gene match. The CDR3 consists of 14 residues. From germline, CDR1 is MDHEN and CDR2 SYDVKM. For the CDR3, the DNA is TGTGCCAGCAGTCTCGGACAGGGCCCAGAAAAACTGTTTTTT. Amino acid sequence: CASSLGQGPEKLFF.

V gene TRBV28 combines with J gene TRBJ2-1; 7 bases align to TRBD2. The CDR3 is made up of 15 amino acids. Germline CDR1 and CDR2: MDHEN and SYDVKM. V lost 6 bases and J lost 2; bases outside the gene matches: 7. The CDR3 DNA sequence: TGTGCCAGCAGCTCAGCGGGGCGAACCTACAATGAGCAGTTCTTC. This encodes CASSSAGRTYNEQFF. Supplemented by reference TRBV28 and TRBJ2-1, the full variable domain reads DVKVTQSSRYLVKRTGEKVFLECVQDMDHENMFWYRQDPGLGLRLIYFSYDVKMKEKGDIPEGYSVSREKKERFSLILESASTNQTSMYLCASSSAGRTYNEQFFGPGTRLTVL.

The sample holds a few counts of this clonotype. The chain couples TRBV20-1 to TRBJ2-7; D possibly corresponds to TRBD1 (5 bases). Trimming removed 0 bases from V and 2 bases from J, with 23 bases in between. CDR1 and CDR2 from the germline V gene are DFQATT and SNEGSKA (reference sequence). This CDR3 is 18 amino acids long. CDR3 amino acids: CSARDDSLGFSRTYEQYF. The CDR3 region has the DNA TGCAGTGCTAGAGATGACAGTTTAGGATTCTCTCGTACCTACGAGCAGTACTTC.

This clonotype turned up a few times. V is TRBV7-2 and J is TRBJ2-7; possibly TRBD1 or TRBD2 for D (5 bases each). The CDR3 has 14 residues. In germline, CDR1 is SGHTA, CDR2 FQGNSA. V lost 8 bases and J 2 bases, leaving 16 bases between the germline ends. The CDR3 nucleotides read TGTGCCAGCGCGAGGTGGGACCGGACCTACGAGCAGTACTTC. This encodes CASARWDRTYEQYF.